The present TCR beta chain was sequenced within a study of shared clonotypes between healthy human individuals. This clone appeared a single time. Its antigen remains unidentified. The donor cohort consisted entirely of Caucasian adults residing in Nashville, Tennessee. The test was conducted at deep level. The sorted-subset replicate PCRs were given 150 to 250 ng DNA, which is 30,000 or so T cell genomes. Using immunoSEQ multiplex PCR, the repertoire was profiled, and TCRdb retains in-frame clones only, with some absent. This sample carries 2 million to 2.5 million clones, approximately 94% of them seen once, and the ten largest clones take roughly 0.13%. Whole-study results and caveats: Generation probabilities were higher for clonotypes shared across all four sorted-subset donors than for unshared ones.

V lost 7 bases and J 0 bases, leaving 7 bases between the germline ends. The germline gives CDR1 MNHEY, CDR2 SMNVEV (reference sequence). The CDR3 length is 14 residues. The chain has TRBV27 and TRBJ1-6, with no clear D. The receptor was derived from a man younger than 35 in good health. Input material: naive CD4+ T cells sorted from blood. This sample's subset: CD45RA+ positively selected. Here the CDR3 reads CASTFGSYNSPLHF. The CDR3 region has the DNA TGTGCCAGCACTTTCGGCTCCTATAATTCACCCCTCCACTTT.